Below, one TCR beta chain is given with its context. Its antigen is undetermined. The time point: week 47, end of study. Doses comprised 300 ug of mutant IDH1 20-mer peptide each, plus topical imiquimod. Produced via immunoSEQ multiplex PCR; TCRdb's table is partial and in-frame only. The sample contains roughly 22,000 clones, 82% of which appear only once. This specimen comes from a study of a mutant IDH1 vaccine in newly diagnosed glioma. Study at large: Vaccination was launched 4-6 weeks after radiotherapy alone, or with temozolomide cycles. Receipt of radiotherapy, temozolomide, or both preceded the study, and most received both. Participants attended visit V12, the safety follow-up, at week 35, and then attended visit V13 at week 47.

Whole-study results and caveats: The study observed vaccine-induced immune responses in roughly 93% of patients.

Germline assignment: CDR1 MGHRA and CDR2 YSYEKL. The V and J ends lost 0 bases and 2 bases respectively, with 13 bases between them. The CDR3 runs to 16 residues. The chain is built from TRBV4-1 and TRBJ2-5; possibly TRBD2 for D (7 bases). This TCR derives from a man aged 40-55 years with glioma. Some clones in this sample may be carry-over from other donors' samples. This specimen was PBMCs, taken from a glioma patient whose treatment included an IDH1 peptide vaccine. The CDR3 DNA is TGCGCCAGCAGCCAAGATGGGAGGGGGGCTCAAGAGACCCAGTACTTC. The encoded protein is CASSQDGRGAQETQYF.